This is a list of T cell receptor beta chains from one sample in a study of follicular helper T cells after annual influenza vaccination. Libraries were prepared by immunoSEQ multiplex PCR; TCRdb keeps only in-frame clonotypes and omits some of them. Of 28,000 or so clones listed, approximately 80% are singletons. The sample consisted of CXCR5+ CD38- circulating T follicular helper cells from blood, taken on the day of influenza vaccination. These receptors were collected from an adult who received the influenza vaccine. The CDR3 runs from the conserved cysteine through the conserved F or W. The D gene is left open where the match is weak. Expanded clones get a size class; other rows say once, few or many, or leave the size out.

J gene	D gene	CDR3 length	V gene	clone size	CDR3 DNA	CDR3 protein
TRBJ2-5	TRBD1	15	TRBV28	NA	TGTGCCAGCAGTTCAGCCGGGACAGGGGCCCAGACCCAGTACTTC	CASSSAGTGAQTQYF
TRBJ1-6	NA	15	TRBV6-5	NA	TGTGCCAGCAGTTTCAGGTCAGGGGCTCGGTCACCCCTCCACTTT	CASSFRSGARSPLHF
TRBJ1-5	TRBD1	19	TRBV23-1	NA	TGCGCCAGCAGTCAATTTGTGGACAGGGTTTGGTTGAGGAATCAGCCCCAGCATTTT	CASSQFVDRVWLRNQPQHF
TRBJ2-3	TRBD2	15	TRBV7-9	NA	TGTGCCAGCAGCTTCGTTGCGGGAGCGGCAGATACGCAGTATTTT	CASSFVAGAADTQYF
TRBJ2-1	TRBD2	19	TRBV10-1	NA	TGCGCCAGCAGTGTAGGGACTAGCGGGCGGCTGAGCTCCTACAATGAGCAGTTCTTC	CASSVGTSGRLSSYNEQFF
TRBJ1-2	NA	13	TRBV4-2	NA	TGTGCCAGCAGCCCTCGATTTGAGGGTGGCTACACCTTC	CASSPRFEGGYTF
TRBJ1-3	NA	15	TRBV4-1	NA	TGCGCCAGCAGCCAGGCGGGAGGGGTCGGAAACACCATATATTTT	CASSQAGGVGNTIYF
TRBJ1-6	NA	14	TRBV19	NA	TGTGCCAGTAGCCACGACAGATTGAATTCACCCCTCCACTTT	CASSHDRLNSPLHF
TRBJ1-1	NA	11	TRBV28	NA	TGTGCCAGCAGGTACAGGTTCGCAGCTTTCTTT	CASRYRFAAFF
TRBJ2-7	NA	16	TRBV11-2	NA	TGTGCCAGCAGCTTAGATGGTAGCGCCACGACCTACGAGCAGTACTTC	CASSLDGSATTYEQYF
TRBJ1-1	NA	11	TRBV28	NA	TGTGCCAGCAGTCACCAGGCTGGGGCTTTCTTT	CASSHQAGAFF
TRBJ2-3	NA	13	TRBV18	NA	TGTGCCAGCTCACCGCCAGCGCCAGATACGCAGTATTTT	CASSPPAPDTQYF
TRBJ1-1	NA	13	TRBV19	NA	TGTGCCAGTAGAGCCCTCCAGAACACTGAAGCTTTCTTT	CASRALQNTEAFF
TRBJ2-1	TRBD2	16	TRBV19	few	TGTGCCAGTACCGAAGGGACTAGCGGGAGGGGGAATGAGCAGTTCTTC	CASTEGTSGRGNEQFF